The 18 T cell receptor beta chains presented below share a single source sample, sequenced in a study of cytomegalovirus exposure and HLA in healthy donors. With 60 Vbeta and 13 Jbeta primers, the PCR was carried out. The data were produced by immunoSEQ multiplex PCR, yet TCRdb's version contains in-frame clones alone and is incomplete. The profile shows about 120,000 clones, approximately 85% of them singletons. Material: PBMCs. Receptor source: a male donor in good health and CMV-seropositive.

CDR3 sequence: CASSGGRDIGNYGYTF. CDR3 bases: TGTGCCAGCAGCGGGGGCCGGGACATTGGAAACTATGGCTACACCTTC. V usage is TRBV5-4 and J usage is TRBJ1-2, with TRBD1 as a possible D gene (6 bases). This CDR3 spans 16 amino acids. The V end was cut by 4 bases, the J end by 2 bases, with 18 bases between. Germline V CDR1 and CDR2: SGHNT, YYREEE (reference sequence).

The rearrangement uses TRBV15 and TRBJ2-1; 8 bases map to TRBD2. Germline-derived CDR1 and CDR2 are LNHNV and YYDKDF (reference sequence). The V and J ends lost 0 bases and 7 bases, in that order; junction bases with no gene match: 8. The CDR3 loop spans 16 amino acids. Here the CDR3 reads CATSRDGGTSWNEQFF. CDR3 coding DNA: TGTGCCACCAGCAGAGATGGTGGGACTAGTTGGAATGAGCAGTTCTTC.

The chain uses TRBV7-6 and TRBJ2-5; maybe TRBD2 (7 bases). Per germline, CDR1 SGHVS and CDR2 FNYEAQ. V was trimmed by 1 base and J by 3 bases, leaving 12 bases between them. CDR3 length: 15 residues. CDR3 sequence: CASSLVGGRKETQYF. CDR3 in DNA: TGTGCCAGCAGCTTAGTGGGGGGGCGCAAAGAGACCCAGTACTTC.

V is TRBV2 and J is TRBJ1-4; perhaps TRBD1 as D (6 bases). The V and J ends lost 6 bases and 3 bases respectively, with 14 bases between them. The CDR3 runs 15 residues. Germline lookup yields CDR1 SNHLY and CDR2 FYNNEI. The CDR3 region has the DNA TGTGCCAGCAGCGCTACAGGGAATCCTAATGAAAAACTGTTTTTT. Protein product: CASSATGNPNEKLFF.

The V call is TRBV5-5, the J call TRBJ2-7, with 11 positions matching TRBD2. The V gene's germline CDR1 is SGHKS and CDR2 YYEKEE (reference sequence). The CDR3 loop spans 14 amino acids. The V and J ends lost 4 bases and 11 bases, in that order; junction bases with no gene match: 11. The CDR3: CASSPESLAGVEYF. The CDR3 DNA follows: TGTGCCAGCAGCCCGGAGTCACTAGCGGGAGTTGAGTACTTC.

This clone was observed a single time. The chain couples TRBV5-1 to TRBJ1-2, with unresolved D. The germline CDR1 and CDR2 sequences are SGHRS and YFSETQ. CDR3 size: 15 residues. V was trimmed by 4 bases and J by 8 bases, leaving 21 bases between them. As DNA, the CDR3 is TGCGCCAGCAGCCCCGAGGCACGGCGGATCGGAGGCTACACCTTC. Its protein product is CASSPEARRIGGYTF.

This chain joins TRBV27 and TRBJ2-2; TRBD1 aligns across 9 bases. This CDR3 region has 19 residues. CDR1 is MNHEY, CDR2 SMNVEV, per germline (reference sequence). Trimming took 6 bases from V and 0 from J; bases not matched to a gene: 14. The chain's CDR3 is CASSHPRTGAPANTGELFF. CDR3 nucleotides: TGTGCCAGCAGCCACCCACGGACAGGGGCGCCCGCGAACACCGGGGAGCTGTTTTTT.

The chain recombines TRBV2 with TRBJ2-7, with 8 positions matching TRBD2. V trimming: 6 bases; J trimming: 4 bases; junction bases outside the gene matches: 8. The CDR3 has 14 residues. From germline, CDR1 is SNHLY and CDR2 FYNNEI. Here the CDR3 reads CASRVTGTSYEQYF. CDR3 sequence (DNA): TGTGCCAGCAGGGTCACCGGGACTAGTTACGAGCAGTACTTC.

The chain is built from TRBV6-1 and TRBJ2-3, with 7 bases identical to TRBD2. CDR3 size: 14 residues. V lost 7 bases to trimming and J lost 0 bases; unmatched junction nucleotides: 4. In germline, CDR1 is MNHNS, CDR2 SASEGT. Here the CDR3 reads CASKLAESTDTQYF. The CDR3 coding sequence is TGTGCCAGCAAGCTAGCGGAGAGCACAGATACGCAGTATTTT.

V usage is TRBV2 and J usage is TRBJ2-1; D gene unclear. This CDR3 is 16 amino acids long. Trimming pared 4 bases from V and 0 bases from J, leaving 13 bases between. CDR1 is SNHLY, CDR2 FYNNEI, per germline. CDR3: CASSAEGRSSYNEQFF. The CDR3 DNA sequence: TGTGCCAGCAGTGCCGAAGGTCGGAGCTCCTACAATGAGCAGTTCTTC.

The chain has TRBV5-6 and TRBJ1-1, with no clear D. This CDR3 is built from 13 residues. Trimming stripped 0 bases from V and 0 bases from J, with 3 bases between. The germline V gene has CDR1 SGHDT and CDR2 YYEEEE. The CDR3 DNA reads TGTGCCAGCAGCTTGGTTATGAACACTGAAGCTTTCTTT. Translating gives CASSLVMNTEAFF.

This rearrangement joins TRBV7-3 to TRBJ2-4; TRBD1 is a possible D gene (5 bases). There are 14 residues in the CDR3. The V end lost 1 base, the J end lost 5 bases, and 9 bases lay between the germline ends. CDR1 and CDR2 from the germline V gene are SGHTA and FQGTGA. The CDR3 here is CASSLMGQENIQYF. In DNA, the CDR3 is TGTGCCAGCAGCTTAATGGGGCAGGAAAACATTCAGTACTTC.

This clone appeared once. The rearrangement links TRBV7-8 to TRBJ2-1, with TRBD2 matching 11 bases. Trimming cost V 5 bases and J 6 bases; bases outside gene matches: 6. The CDR3 sequence is 15 residues long. CDR1 SGHVS and CDR2 FQNEAQ come from the germline V gene. CDR3 nucleotide sequence: TGTGCCAGCAGCCCCCGACTAGCGGGAACCAATGAGCAGTTCTTC. It is translated as CASSPRLAGTNEQFF.

The gene calls are TRBV19 and TRBJ1-5, with 7 bases lining up with TRBD1. The CDR3 length is 14 residues. Germline CDR1 and CDR2: LNHDA and SQIVND (reference sequence). Trimming took 8 bases from V and 4 from J; bases not matched to a gene: 8. CDR3 coding DNA: TGTGCCAGTGGGGAGGAGGGGGCAAATCAGCCCCAGCATTTT. Translation gives CASGEEGANQPQHF.

In regard to this clone: A read error may account for a junction end that differs from germline. The J gene is TRBJ2-1, the V gene TRBV27, with 7 bases fitting TRBD2. Germline V gene data show CDR1 as MNHEY and CDR2 as SMNVEV (reference sequence). This CDR3 has 17 amino acids. CDR3 DNA: TGTGCCAGCAGTTTACGGGGGGTCGCCTCCTCCCACAATGAGCAGTTCTTC. Amino acid sequence: CASSLRGVASSHNEQFF.

The chain employs TRBV5-1 and TRBJ2-5, with D possibly matching TRBD2 (6 bases). The germline V and J ends were trimmed by 4 bases and 4 bases, with 11 bases remaining between them. Per the germline V gene, CDR1 is SGHRS and CDR2 is YFSETQ. The CDR3 is 13 residues long. CDR3 sequence: CASSLWGGETQYF. CDR3 nucleotides: TGCGCCAGCAGCCTCTGGGGAGGAGAGACCCAGTACTTC.

This clone was counted once. The J gene is TRBJ1-2, the V gene TRBV28, with D possibly matching TRBD1 (6 bases). The length of the CDR3 is 16 residues. Germline CDR1 MDHEN, CDR2 SYDVKM. Between the trimmed V and J ends, which lost 4 bases and 8 bases, there was a span of 23 bases. In DNA form, the CDR3 reads TGTGCCAGCAGTTCGCACAGGGCCTGTCTGAGAGAGGGCTACACCTTC. It yields the protein CASSSHRACLREGYTF.

The chain links TRBV5-6 to TRBJ2-7; possible D gene TRBD1, 6 bases. Looked up from germline, CDR1 is SGHDT and CDR2 is YYEEEE. The ends were cut back, 0 bases at V and 2 bases at J, with 12 bases in the middle. This CDR3 spans 15 amino acids. The CDR3 DNA reads TGTGCCAGCAGCTTGGGTCAGGGGTTGACCTACGAGCAGTACTTC. Translated: CASSLGQGLTYEQYF.